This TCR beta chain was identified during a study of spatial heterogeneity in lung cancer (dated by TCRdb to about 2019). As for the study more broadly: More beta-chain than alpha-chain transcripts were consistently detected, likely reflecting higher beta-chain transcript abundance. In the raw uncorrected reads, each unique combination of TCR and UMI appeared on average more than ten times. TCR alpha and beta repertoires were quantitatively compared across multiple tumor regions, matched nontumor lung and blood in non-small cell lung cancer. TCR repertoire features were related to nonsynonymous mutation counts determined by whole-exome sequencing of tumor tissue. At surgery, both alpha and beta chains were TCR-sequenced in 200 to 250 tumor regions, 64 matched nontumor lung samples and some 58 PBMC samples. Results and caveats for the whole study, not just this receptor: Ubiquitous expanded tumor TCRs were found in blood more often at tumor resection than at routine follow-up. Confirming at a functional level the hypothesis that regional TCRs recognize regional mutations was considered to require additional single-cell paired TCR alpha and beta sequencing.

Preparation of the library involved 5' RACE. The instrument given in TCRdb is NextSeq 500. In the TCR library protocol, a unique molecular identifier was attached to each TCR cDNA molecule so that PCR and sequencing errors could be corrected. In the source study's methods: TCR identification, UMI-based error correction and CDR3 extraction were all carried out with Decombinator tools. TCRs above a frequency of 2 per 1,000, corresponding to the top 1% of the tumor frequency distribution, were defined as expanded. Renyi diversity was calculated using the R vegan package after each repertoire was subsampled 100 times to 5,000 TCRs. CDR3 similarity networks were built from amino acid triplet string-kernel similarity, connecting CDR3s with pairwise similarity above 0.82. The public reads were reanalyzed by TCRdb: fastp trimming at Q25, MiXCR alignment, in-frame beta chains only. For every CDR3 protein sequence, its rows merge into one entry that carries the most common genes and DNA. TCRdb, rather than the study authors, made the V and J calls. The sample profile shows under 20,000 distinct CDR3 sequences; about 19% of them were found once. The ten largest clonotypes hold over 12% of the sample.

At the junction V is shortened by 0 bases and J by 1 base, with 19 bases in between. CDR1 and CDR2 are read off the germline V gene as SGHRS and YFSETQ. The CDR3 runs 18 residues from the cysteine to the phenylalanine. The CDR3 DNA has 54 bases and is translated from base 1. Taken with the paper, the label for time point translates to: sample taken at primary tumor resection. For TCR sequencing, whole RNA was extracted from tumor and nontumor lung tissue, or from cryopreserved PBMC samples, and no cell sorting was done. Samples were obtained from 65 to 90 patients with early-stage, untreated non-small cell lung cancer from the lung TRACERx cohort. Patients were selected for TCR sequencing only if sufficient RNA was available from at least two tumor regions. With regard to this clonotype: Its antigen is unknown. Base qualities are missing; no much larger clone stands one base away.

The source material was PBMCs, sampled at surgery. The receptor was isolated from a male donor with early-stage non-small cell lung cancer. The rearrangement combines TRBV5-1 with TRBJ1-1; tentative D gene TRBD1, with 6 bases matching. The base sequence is TGCGCCAGCAGCTTGGCTCTTTGGACAGACCTTTCGAACACTGAAGCTTTCTTT. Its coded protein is CASSLALWTDLSNTEAFF.